The 28 T cell receptor beta chains in this list originate from one sample, sequenced in a study of PD-1 blockade in classical Hodgkin lymphoma. Sequencing was performed with immunoSEQ multiplex PCR; in TCRdb, only in-frame clones are kept and a portion is missing. The data show around 40,000 clones, with 77% seen just once and approximately 9.8% held by the top ten. Time point indicated: cycle 4 day 1 (C4D1), after 6 weeks of nivolumab. No patient escaped relapse after autologous stem cell transplantation, and brentuximab vedotin exposure varied. Material: peripheral blood mononuclear cells (PBMCs), obtained before the fourth cycle of nivolumab. These receptor sequences come from a human donor with classical Hodgkin lymphoma.

The V gene is TRBV30, the J gene TRBJ1-2, with D perhaps TRBD1 (6 bases). Per the germline V gene, CDR1 is GTSNPN and CDR2 is SVGIG (reference sequence). The V end lost 4 bases, the J end lost 4 bases, and 19 bases lay between the germline ends. The CDR3 has 15 amino acids. This CDR3 is CAWISSGGFRYGYTF. CDR3 in DNA: TGTGCCTGGATTAGTTCGGGGGGCTTTCGCTATGGCTACACCTTC.

The rearrangement uses TRBV6-6 and TRBJ1-4; unclear D gene. The CDR3 extends over 12 amino acids. Germline values: CDR1 MNHNY, CDR2 SVGAGI (reference sequence). V was clipped by 2 bases and J by 14 bases, with 12 bases between them. Here the CDR3 DNA reads TGTGCCAGCAGTTACCGGGGAGGCAGTCTGTTTTTT. It yields the protein CASSYRGGSLFF.

The chain uses TRBV5-1 and TRBJ2-7; the match to TRBD1 covers 10 bases. With 0 bases clipped from V and 4 bases from J, the junction kept 1 base outside the gene matches. Germline V gene sequence: CDR1 SGHRS, CDR2 YFSETQ. This CDR3 comprises 14 residues. CDR3 nucleotides: TGCGCCAGCAGCTTGGGACAGGGGGCTTACGAGCAGTACTTC. Translating gives CASSLGQGAYEQYF.

The V and J genes are TRBV4-2 and TRBJ2-7, with 11 bases matching TRBD2. The CDR3 loop spans 18 amino acids. The trim removed 3 bases at V and 0 bases at J, leaving 10 bases unmatched. Germline V gives CDR1 LGHNA, CDR2 YNFKEQ. CDR3 amino acids: CASSHRLAGQQRSYEQYF. CDR3 coding DNA: TGTGCCAGCAGCCATCGACTAGCGGGACAACAGCGCTCCTACGAGCAGTACTTC.

This chain uses TRBV11-2 with TRBJ1-6, with 7 bases matching TRBD1. After removal of 1 base from V and 6 bases from J, the junction contained 9 bases not matched to a gene. In germline, CDR1 is SGHAT, CDR2 FQNNGV. This CDR3 contains 17 residues. The CDR3 sequence: CASSLAGGDSVNSPLHF. The DNA for the CDR3 is TGTGCCAGCAGCTTAGCGGGTGGGGACAGCGTTAATTCACCCCTCCACTTT.

This clone was counted a single time. The chain is built from TRBV19 and TRBJ1-1; tentatively, D is TRBD1 (6 bases). Trimming stripped 5 bases from V and 3 bases from J, with 16 bases between. CDR1 and CDR2 from the germline V gene are LNHDA and SQIVND (reference sequence). The CDR3 totals 15 residues. CDR3 amino acids: CASSLGQLSDTEAFF. Written as DNA, the CDR3 is TGTGCCAGTAGTTTAGGACAGTTAAGCGACACTGAAGCTTTCTTT.

This rearrangement joins TRBV4-3 to TRBJ1-5; unclear D gene. V lost 0 bases to trimming and J lost 5 bases, with 8 bases between them. In germline, CDR1 is LGHNA, CDR2 YSLEER. This CDR3 has 14 residues. CDR3: CASSQDHGDQPQHF. The CDR3 nucleotides read TGCGCCAGCAGCCAAGATCATGGGGATCAGCCCCAGCATTTT.

The gene calls are TRBV19 and TRBJ1-4; D not certain. CDR3 length: 20 residues. Trimming removed 4 bases from V and 3 bases from J, with 27 bases in between. Germline CDR1 and CDR2: LNHDA and SQIVND (reference sequence). The CDR3 sequence is CASSKSRQPGGGDANEKLFF. The CDR3 coding sequence is TGTGCCAGTAGTAAAAGCCGGCAGCCAGGAGGTGGAGACGCTAATGAAAAACTGTTTTTT.

The table lists this clone with a few counts. The chain has TRBV25-1 and TRBJ1-1, with D unresolved. The CDR3 contains 13 residues. CDR1 MGHDK and CDR2 SYGVNS come from the germline V gene. V was trimmed by 2 bases and J by 6 bases, leaving 10 bases between them. The CDR3 region has the DNA TGTGCCAGCAGTGAAGTGGGGAGTGCTGAAGCTTTCTTT. As protein: CASSEVGSAEAFF.

This clone has more than one count but fewer than ten. The CDR3 nucleotides read TGTGCCAGCAGTGAAGTCCGGACTGGGGCCAACGTCCTGACTTTC. It codes for CASSEVRTGANVLTF. V gene TRBV2 combines with J gene TRBJ2-6; D gene uncertain. The germline gives CDR1 SNHLY, CDR2 FYNNEI. The CDR3 is 15 amino acids. Trimming cost V 1 base and J 2 bases, with 6 bases left between them.

This chain links TRBV5-4 with TRBJ2-2; the D gene could be TRBD1 or TRBD2 (5 bases each). Per germline, CDR1 SGHNT and CDR2 YYREEE (reference sequence). Trimming pared 4 bases from V and 0 bases from J, leaving 7 bases between. CDR3 length equals 14 residues. The CDR3 bases are TGTGCCAGCAGCGAGGGGCCGAACACCGGGGAGCTGTTTTTT. This sequence encodes CASSEGPNTGELFF.

This clone was counted a single time. The rearrangement joins TRBV5-4 to TRBJ1-1, with D unresolved. This CDR3 comprises 11 residues. The V gene lost 7 bases and the J gene lost 0 bases, with 4 bases spanning the gap. In germline, CDR1 is SGHNT, CDR2 YYREEE (reference sequence). For the CDR3, the DNA is TGTGCCAGCCAGTTGAACACTGAAGCTTTCTTT. It is translated as CASQLNTEAFF.

The rearrangement links TRBV10-3 to TRBJ2-7; 13 bases map to TRBD2. CDR1 ENHRY and CDR2 SYGVKD come from the germline V gene. Unmatched junction bases numbered 3, after V lost 4 bases and J lost 6 bases. This CDR3 has 14 amino acids. The CDR3 sequence is CAISVGTSGVEQYF. CDR3 coding DNA: TGTGCCATCAGTGTGGGGACTAGCGGGGTCGAGCAGTACTTC.

This chain uses TRBV5-1 with TRBJ2-5; no clear D. The CDR3 runs to 13 residues. V shed 1 base and J shed 3 bases, with 7 bases lying between them. Germline CDR1 and CDR2: SGHRS and YFSETQ. The CDR3 coding sequence is TGCGCCAGCAGCTTGCAGCTAGAAGAGACCCAGTACTTC. The encoded protein is CASSLQLEETQYF.

This sequence joins TRBV18 and TRBJ2-7, with 10 bases lining up with TRBD1. The CDR3 covers 16 residues. In germline, CDR1 is KGHSH, CDR2 LQKENI. V was pared by 1 base and J by 0 bases, with 3 bases of the junction left unmatched. The CDR3 DNA sequence: TGTGCCAGCTCACCACGACAGGGGGCGGTCTCCTACGAGCAGTACTTC. Amino acid sequence: CASSPRQGAVSYEQYF.

In its sample, this clone was seen a few times. This sequence joins TRBV15 and TRBJ2-1; TRBD1 agrees at 9 bases. V lost 5 bases, J lost 2 bases, and 7 bases stayed unmatched. Germline V gene data show CDR1 as LNHNV and CDR2 as YYDKDF (reference sequence). CDR3 size: 16 residues. The CDR3 region is CATSPGWTGAYNEQFF. CDR3 sequence (DNA): TGTGCCACCAGCCCGGGTTGGACAGGGGCCTACAATGAGCAGTTCTTC.

V gene TRBV4-3 combines with J gene TRBJ2-1; 7 nucleotides line up with TRBD1. CDR1 is LGHNA and CDR2 is YSLEER in the germline V gene. The CDR3 consists of 15 residues. V was clipped by 7 bases and J by 7 bases; unmatched bases: 13. DNA of the CDR3: TGCGCCAGCATGAGGGAGAGGGGGCGCATAAATGAGCAGTTCTTC. Translated: CASMRERGRINEQFF.

The rearrangement uses TRBV2 and TRBJ2-3, with 12 positions matching TRBD2. The CDR3 length is 18 residues. V was pared by 3 bases and J by 0 bases, with 7 bases of the junction left unmatched. The germline V gene encodes CDR1 SNHLY and CDR2 FYNNEI. The CDR3 region is CASSERLAGASSTDTQYF. Written as DNA, the CDR3 is TGTGCCAGCAGTGAGCGACTAGCGGGGGCCTCTAGCACAGATACGCAGTATTTT.

The chain recombines TRBV4-3 with TRBJ2-2; no reliable D call. Germline loops: CDR1 LGHNA, CDR2 YSLEER. Trimming left V 0 bases short and J 7 bases short, with 9 bases between. This CDR3 contains 14 residues. This CDR3 is CASSQEAFHGELFF. The CDR3 DNA reads as TGCGCCAGCAGCCAAGAGGCCTTTCACGGGGAGCTGTTTTTT.

The count of this clone is one. The chain links TRBV19 to TRBJ2-3; the match to TRBD1 covers 12 bases. From germline, CDR1 is LNHDA and CDR2 SQIVND (reference sequence). The CDR3 runs 15 residues. With V trimmed by 4 bases and J by 5 bases, 4 bases remained unmatched. The CDR3 here is CASSKGQGAQDTQYF. The DNA for the CDR3 is TGTGCCAGTAGTAAGGGACAGGGGGCGCAAGATACGCAGTATTTT.

This clone was recorded a few times. The chain recombines TRBV5-6 with TRBJ1-1; D might be TRBD1 (6 bases). This CDR3 comprises 13 residues. Deletions cut 3 bases from V and 6 bases from J, with 12 bases between. CDR1 SGHDT and CDR2 YYEEEE come from the germline V gene. CDR3 in DNA: TGTGCCAGCAGCTCCCTAGGGGGGGCTGAAGCTTTCTTT. Its translation: CASSSLGGAEAFF.

This clone was recorded a few times. The chain couples TRBV19 to TRBJ2-5, with 11 positions matching TRBD1. CDR1 is LNHDA, CDR2 SQIVND, per germline (reference sequence). The CDR3 loop spans 16 amino acids. With V trimmed by 1 base and J by 4 bases, 5 bases remained unmatched. CDR3 region: CASSIAGTGGGETQYF. Here the CDR3 DNA reads TGTGCCAGTAGTATAGCCGGGACAGGGGGAGGAGAGACCCAGTACTTC.

J is TRBJ1-4 and V is TRBV7-2; 10 nucleotides align to TRBD1. J gave up 8 bases and V 0 bases, and 12 bases lay outside the gene matches. CDR3 length: 18 amino acids. CDR1 SGHTA and CDR2 FQGNSA come from the germline V gene. The CDR3 DNA reads as TGTGCCAGCAGCTTAGCAGTCAGGCATGGGACAGGGGCGGAAAAACTGTTTTTT. Protein sequence: CASSLAVRHGTGAEKLFF.

This clone was observed a single time. This chain connects TRBV5-5 to TRBJ2-7, with D perhaps matching TRBD2 (7 bases). CDR1 and CDR2 from the germline V gene are SGHKS and YYEKEE (reference sequence). This CDR3 comprises 16 residues. V lost 1 base and J lost 1, with 15 bases in between. The CDR3 DNA reads TGTGCCAGCAGCTTGAGGGGGGGCGCAGGGTCCTACGAGCAGTACTTC. Residues: CASSLRGGAGSYEQYF.

The chain couples TRBV7-8 to TRBJ2-2; D unresolved. Trimming pared 3 bases from V and 0 bases from J, leaving 8 bases between. Germline V lookup: CDR1 SGHVS, CDR2 FQNEAQ. This CDR3 region has 15 residues. The DNA for the CDR3 is TGTGCCAGCAGCTTTATTTCCCCGAACACCGGGGAGCTGTTTTTT. This gives the protein CASSFISPNTGELFF. Using reference TRBV7-8 and TRBJ2-2 for the parts outside the CDR3, the full variable domain is GAGVSQSPRYKVAKRGQDVALRCDPISGHVSLFWYQQALGQGPEFLTYFQNEAQLDKSGLPSDRFFAERPEGSVSTLKIQRTQQEDSAVYLCASSFISPNTGELFFGEGSRLTVL.

With regard to this clone: Compared with germline, one end of the junction differs, possibly owing to a read error. J is TRBJ1-3 and V is TRBV7-9, with TRBD1 identical over 7 bases. The V gene's germline CDR1 is SEHNR and CDR2 FQNEAQ (reference sequence). The CDR3 loop spans 18 amino acids. The chain's CDR3 is CASSLPEDRPRSGTTIYF. CDR3 sequence (DNA): TGTGCCAGCAGCTTACCCGAGGACAGGCCGCGCTCTGGAACCACCATATATTTT.

Regarding this clone: The sample has other DNA sequences that encode this CDR3 too. The V gene is TRBV7-3, the J gene TRBJ2-2, with TRBD1 matching over 10 bases. The germline V gene has CDR1 SGHTA and CDR2 FQGTGA. This CDR3 is built from 14 residues. With V trimmed by 6 bases and J by 5 bases, 3 bases remained unmatched. In DNA, the CDR3 is TGTGCCAGCAGAAGGGGACAGGGGACCGGGGAGCTGTTTTTT. Protein product: CASRRGQGTGELFF.

Turning to this clone: The CDR3 carries no conserved terminal phenylalanine or tryptophan, so it likely arises from a read error. The chain employs TRBV18 and TRBJ1-1; D unclear. V lost 2 bases and J lost 1, with 8 bases in between. Germline CDR1 is KGHSH and CDR2 is LQKENI. This CDR3 comprises 14 residues. Here the CDR3 reads CASSPNTANTEAFS. CDR3 DNA: TGTGCCAGCTCACCAAATACAGCGAACACTGAAGCTTTCTCT.